The clone carrying this TCR beta chain was detected many times. The treatment was: PENTA 11 planned treatment interruption arm or continuous ART arm. Cryopreserved PBMC samples required at least 5 million viable cells. The germline V and J ends were trimmed by 1 base and 4 bases, with 12 bases remaining between them. CDR1 SGHRS and CDR2 YFSETQ come from the germline V gene. This CDR3 region has 16 residues. This sample was taken from a study of HIV-infected children after antiretroviral therapy interruption. For the study at large: Most participating children were previously exposed to EBV and CMV. Interruption-arm sampling covered weeks 0, 12, interruption end (24 or 48), and about 3 years post-study.

Unique molecular identifiers were included in an RNA-based 3' RACE TCR library. In TCRdb, the 3' RACE reads were re-called with MiXCR into one record per CDR3 protein. Of around 16,000 distinct CDR3 sequences in the sample, around 3.7% were seen once. V is TRBV5-1 and J is TRBJ2-6, with no clear D. This material consisted of CD45RA+ CD4+ T cells from PBMCs, taken from a donor given antiretroviral therapy, either interrupted or continuous. Subset described: naive CD4+ CD45RA+ CD45RO- T cells. The TCR was taken from a child aged 2-17 years with HIV. CDR3 DNA: TGCGCCAGCAGCTTGACAGCTGGATCCGGGGCCAACGTCCTGACTTTC. This codes for CASSLTAGSGANVLTF.